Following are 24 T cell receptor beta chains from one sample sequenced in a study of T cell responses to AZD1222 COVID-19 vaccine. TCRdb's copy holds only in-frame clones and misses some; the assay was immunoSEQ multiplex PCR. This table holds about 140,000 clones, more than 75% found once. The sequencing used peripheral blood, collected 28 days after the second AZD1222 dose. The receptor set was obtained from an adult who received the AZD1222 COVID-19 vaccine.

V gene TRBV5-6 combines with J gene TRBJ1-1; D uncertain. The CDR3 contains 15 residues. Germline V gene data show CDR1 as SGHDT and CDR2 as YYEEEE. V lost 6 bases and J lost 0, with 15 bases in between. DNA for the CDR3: TGTGCCAGCACGTGGACGGCGTTCATGAACACTGAAGCTTTCTTT. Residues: CASTWTAFMNTEAFF.

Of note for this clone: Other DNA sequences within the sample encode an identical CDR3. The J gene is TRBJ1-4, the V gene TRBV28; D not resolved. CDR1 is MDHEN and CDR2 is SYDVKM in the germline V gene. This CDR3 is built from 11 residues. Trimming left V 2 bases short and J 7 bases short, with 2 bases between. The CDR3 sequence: CASSLSEKLFF. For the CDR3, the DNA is TGTGCCAGCAGTTTAAGTGAAAAACTGTTTTTT.

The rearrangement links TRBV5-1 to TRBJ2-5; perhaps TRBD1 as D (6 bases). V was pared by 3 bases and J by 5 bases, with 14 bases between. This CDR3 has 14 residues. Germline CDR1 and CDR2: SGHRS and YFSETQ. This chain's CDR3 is CASSSGQLRETQYF. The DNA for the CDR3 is TGCGCCAGCAGCTCCGGACAGCTACGTGAGACCCAGTACTTC.

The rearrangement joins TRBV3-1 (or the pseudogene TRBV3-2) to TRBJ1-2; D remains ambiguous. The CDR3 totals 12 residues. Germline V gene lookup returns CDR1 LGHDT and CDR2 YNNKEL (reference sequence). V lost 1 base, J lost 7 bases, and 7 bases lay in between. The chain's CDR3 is CASSQVKGGYTF. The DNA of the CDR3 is TGTGCCAGCAGCCAAGTTAAGGGTGGCTACACCTTC.

The CDR3: CAIASDLGHNEQFF. CDR3 in DNA: TGTGCCATCGCATCCGATCTGGGTCACAATGAGCAGTTCTTC. The gene calls are TRBV28 and TRBJ2-1, with unresolved D. The CDR3 has 14 residues. Germline CDR1 MDHEN, CDR2 SYDVKM. Trimming took 10 bases from V and 5 from J, leaving 18 bases between them.

The CDR3 region is CASSPEGRLQETQYF. In nucleotides, the CDR3 is TGTGCCAGCAGCCCCGAGGGGAGACTACAAGAGACCCAGTACTTC. The J gene is TRBJ2-5, the V gene TRBV5-5; D may match TRBD1 or TRBD2 (5 bases each). V lost 4 bases and J lost 2, with 15 bases in between. The CDR3 has 15 amino acids. CDR1 SGHKS and CDR2 YYEKEE come from the germline V gene (reference sequence). Full variable domain (outside the CDR3, taken from reference TRBV5-5 and TRBJ2-5): DAGVTQSPTHLIKTRGQQVTLRCSPISGHKSVSWYQQVLGQGPQFIFQYYEKEERGRGNFPDRFSARQFPNYSSELNVNALLLGDSALYLCASSPEGRLQETQYFGPGTRLLVL.

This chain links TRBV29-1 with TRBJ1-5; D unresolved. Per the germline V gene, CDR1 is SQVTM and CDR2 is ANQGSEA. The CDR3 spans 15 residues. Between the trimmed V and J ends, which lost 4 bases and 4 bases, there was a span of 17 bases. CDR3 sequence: CSVVVAGVLNQPQHF. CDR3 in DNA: TGCAGCGTTGTTGTGGCTGGAGTGCTAAATCAGCCCCAGCATTTT.

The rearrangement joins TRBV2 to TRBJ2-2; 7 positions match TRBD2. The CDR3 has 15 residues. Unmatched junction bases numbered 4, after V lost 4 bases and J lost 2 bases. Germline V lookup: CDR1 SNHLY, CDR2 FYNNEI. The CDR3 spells CASSVLAGNTGELFF. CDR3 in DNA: TGTGCCAGCAGTGTTTTAGCGGGTAACACCGGGGAGCTGTTTTTT.

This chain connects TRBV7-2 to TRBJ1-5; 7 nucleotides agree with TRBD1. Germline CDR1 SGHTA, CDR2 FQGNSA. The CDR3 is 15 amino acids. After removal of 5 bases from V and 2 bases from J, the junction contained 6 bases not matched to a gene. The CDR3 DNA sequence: TGTGCCAGCAGCCAACCAGGACAGGGCAATCAGCCCCAGCATTTT. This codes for CASSQPGQGNQPQHF.

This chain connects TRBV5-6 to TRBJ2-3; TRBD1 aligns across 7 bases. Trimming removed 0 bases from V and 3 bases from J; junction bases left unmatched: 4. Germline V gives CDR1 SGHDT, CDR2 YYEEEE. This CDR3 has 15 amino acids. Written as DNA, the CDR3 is TGTGCCAGCAGCTTGGGCGACAGGGAAACAGATACGCAGTATTTT. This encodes CASSLGDRETDTQYF.

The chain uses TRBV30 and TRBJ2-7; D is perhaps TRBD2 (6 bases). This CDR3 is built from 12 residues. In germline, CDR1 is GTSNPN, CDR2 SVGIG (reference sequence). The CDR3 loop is CAYRGVKYEQYF. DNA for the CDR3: TGTGCGTACCGCGGGGTGAAGTACGAGCAGTACTTC.

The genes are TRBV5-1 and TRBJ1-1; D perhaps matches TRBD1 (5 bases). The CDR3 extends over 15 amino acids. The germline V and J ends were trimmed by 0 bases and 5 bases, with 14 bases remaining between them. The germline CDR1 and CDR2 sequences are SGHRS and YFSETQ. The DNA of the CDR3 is TGCGCCAGCAGCTTGGTTACAGGCCTGTGGACTGAAGCTTTCTTT. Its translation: CASSLVTGLWTEAFF.

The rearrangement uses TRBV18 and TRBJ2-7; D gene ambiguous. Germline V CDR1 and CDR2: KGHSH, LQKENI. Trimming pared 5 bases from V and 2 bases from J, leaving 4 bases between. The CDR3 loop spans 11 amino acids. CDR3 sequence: CASSGAYEQYF. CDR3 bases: TGTGCCAGCTCAGGAGCCTACGAGCAGTACTTC.

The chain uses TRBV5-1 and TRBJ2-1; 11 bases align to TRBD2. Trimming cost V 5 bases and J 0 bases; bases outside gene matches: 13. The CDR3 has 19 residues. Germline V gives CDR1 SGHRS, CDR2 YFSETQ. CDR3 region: CASRNTGTSGPSSYNEQFF. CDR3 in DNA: TGCGCCAGCAGGAATACCGGGACTAGCGGCCCGAGCTCCTACAATGAGCAGTTCTTC. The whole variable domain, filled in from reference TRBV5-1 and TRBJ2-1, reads KAGVTQTPRYLIKTRGQQVTLSCSPISGHRSVSWYQQTPGQGLQFLFEYFSETQRNKGNFPGRFSGRQFSNSRSEMNVSTLELGDSALYLCASRNTGTSGPSSYNEQFFGPGTRLTVL.

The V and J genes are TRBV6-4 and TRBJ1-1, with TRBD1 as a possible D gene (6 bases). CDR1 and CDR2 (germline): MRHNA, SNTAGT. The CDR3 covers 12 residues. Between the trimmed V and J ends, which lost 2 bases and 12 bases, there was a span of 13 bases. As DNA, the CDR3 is TGTGCCAGCAGTGACGGAGGGACAAGGACTTTCTTT. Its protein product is CASSDGGTRTFF.

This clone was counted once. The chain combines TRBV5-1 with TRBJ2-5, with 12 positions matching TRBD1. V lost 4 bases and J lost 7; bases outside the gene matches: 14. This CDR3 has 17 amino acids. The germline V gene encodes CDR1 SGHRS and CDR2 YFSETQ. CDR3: CASSPEGDRGPLGTQYF. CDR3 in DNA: TGCGCCAGCAGCCCAGAGGGGGACAGGGGGCCCTTGGGGACCCAGTACTTC.

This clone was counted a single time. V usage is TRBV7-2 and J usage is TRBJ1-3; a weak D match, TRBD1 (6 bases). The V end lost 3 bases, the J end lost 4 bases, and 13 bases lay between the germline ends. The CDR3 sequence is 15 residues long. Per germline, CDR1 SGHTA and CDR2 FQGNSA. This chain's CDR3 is CASSFSQGYGNTIYF. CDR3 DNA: TGTGCCAGCAGCTTCAGCCAGGGGTACGGAAACACCATATATTTT.

CDR3 DNA sequence: TGTGCCAGTATGACAAAGGTTCGACAGGGTAGGGCGCAGTACTTC. It encodes CASMTKVRQGRAQYF. The genes are TRBV7-2 and TRBJ2-7; 7 positions agree with TRBD1. This CDR3 has 15 residues. With V trimmed by 9 bases and J by 9 bases, 20 bases remained unmatched. Germline assignment: CDR1 SGHTA and CDR2 FQGNSA.

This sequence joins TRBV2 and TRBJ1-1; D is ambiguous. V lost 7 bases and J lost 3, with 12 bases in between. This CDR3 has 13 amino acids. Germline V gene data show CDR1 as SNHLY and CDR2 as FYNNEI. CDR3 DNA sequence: TGTGCCAGCACCGTAAGACCGGACACTGAAGCTTTCTTT. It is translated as CASTVRPDTEAFF.

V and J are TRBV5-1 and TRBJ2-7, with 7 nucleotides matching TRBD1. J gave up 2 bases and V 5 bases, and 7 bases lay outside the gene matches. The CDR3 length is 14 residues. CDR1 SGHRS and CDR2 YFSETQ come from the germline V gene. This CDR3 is CASRLNRGPYEQYF. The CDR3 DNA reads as TGCGCCAGCAGGTTAAACAGGGGTCCCTACGAGCAGTACTTC.

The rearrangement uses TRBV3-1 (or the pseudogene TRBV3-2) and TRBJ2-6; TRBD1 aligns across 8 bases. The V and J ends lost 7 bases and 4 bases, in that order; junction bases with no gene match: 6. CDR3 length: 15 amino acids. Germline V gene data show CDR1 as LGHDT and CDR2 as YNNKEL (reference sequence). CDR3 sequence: CASTAGGSGANVLTF. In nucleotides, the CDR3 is TGTGCCAGCACCGCAGGGGGCTCGGGGGCCAACGTCCTGACTTTC.

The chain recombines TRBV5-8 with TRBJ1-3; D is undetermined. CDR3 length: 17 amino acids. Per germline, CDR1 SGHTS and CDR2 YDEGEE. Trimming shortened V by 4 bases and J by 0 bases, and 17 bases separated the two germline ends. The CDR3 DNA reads TGTGCCAGCAGCACTAACTCCTACAGAAGCTCTGGAAACACCATATATTTT. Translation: CASSTNSYRSSGNTIYF.

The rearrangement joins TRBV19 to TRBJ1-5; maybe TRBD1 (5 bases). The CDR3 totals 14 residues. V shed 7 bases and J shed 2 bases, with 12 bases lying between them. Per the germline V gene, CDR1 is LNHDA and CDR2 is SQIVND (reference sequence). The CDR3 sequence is CASTGGGGNQPQHF. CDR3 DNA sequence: TGTGCCAGTACAGGAGGAGGGGGCAATCAGCCCCAGCATTTT.

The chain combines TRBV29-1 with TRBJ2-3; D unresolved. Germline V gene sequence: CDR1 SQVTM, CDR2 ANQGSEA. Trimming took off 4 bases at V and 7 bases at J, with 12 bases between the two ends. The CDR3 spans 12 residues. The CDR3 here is CSVASDGNTQYF. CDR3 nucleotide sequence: TGCAGCGTTGCCAGCGATGGGAATACGCAGTATTTT.